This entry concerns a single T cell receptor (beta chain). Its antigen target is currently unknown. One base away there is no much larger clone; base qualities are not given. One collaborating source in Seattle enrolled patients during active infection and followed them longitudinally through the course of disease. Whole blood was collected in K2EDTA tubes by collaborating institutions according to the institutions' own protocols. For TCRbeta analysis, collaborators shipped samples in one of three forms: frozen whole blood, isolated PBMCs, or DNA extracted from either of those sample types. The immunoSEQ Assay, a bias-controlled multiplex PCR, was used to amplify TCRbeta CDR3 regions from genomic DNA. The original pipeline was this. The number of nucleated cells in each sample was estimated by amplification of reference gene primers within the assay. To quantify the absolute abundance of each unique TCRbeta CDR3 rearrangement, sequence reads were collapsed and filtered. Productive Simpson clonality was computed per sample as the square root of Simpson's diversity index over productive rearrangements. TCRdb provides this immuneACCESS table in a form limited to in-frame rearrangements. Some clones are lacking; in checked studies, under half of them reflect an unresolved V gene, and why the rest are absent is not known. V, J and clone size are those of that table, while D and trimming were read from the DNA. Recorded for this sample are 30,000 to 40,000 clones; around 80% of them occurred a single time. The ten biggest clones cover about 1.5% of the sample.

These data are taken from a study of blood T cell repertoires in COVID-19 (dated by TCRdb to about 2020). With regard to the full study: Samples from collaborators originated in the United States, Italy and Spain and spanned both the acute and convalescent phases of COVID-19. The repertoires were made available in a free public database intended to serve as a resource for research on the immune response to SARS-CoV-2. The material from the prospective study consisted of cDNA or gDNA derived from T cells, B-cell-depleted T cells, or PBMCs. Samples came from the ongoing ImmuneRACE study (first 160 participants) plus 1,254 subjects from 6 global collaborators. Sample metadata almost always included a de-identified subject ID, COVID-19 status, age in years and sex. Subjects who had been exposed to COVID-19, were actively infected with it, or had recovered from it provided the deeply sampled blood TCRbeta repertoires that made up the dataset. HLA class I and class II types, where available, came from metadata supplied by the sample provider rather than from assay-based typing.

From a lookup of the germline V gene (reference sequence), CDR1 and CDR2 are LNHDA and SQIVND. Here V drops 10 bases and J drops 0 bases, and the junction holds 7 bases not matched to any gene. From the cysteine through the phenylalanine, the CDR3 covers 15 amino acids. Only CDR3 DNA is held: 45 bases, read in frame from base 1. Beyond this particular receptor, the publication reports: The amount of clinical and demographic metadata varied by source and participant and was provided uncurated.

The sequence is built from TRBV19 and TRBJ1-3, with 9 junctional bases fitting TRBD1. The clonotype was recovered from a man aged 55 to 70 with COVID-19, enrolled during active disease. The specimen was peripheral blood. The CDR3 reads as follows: CATSDRGFSGNTIYF. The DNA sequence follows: TGTGCCACCTCGGACAGGGGATTCTCTGGAAACACCATATATTTT.